This T cell receptor (beta chain) was recovered during a study of tumor and adjacent non-tumor tissue in lung cancer. Study details: Histology: about twelve adenocarcinoma, a couple of squamous cell carcinoma, 1 small cell lung cancer. Aged 31 to 76 years, patients included nine to ten men and 5 women with stage I to III disease. General observations from the study: Significantly higher TCR diversity was found in tumor than normal lung. Top 100 clones took a larger repertoire share in normal lung.

The CDR3 contains 15 residues. Germline lookup yields CDR1 SGHTA and CDR2 FQGTGA. No cell sorting was done before RNA was extracted from the tissue. About this clonotype: Its target is unknown.

A modified ARM-PCR protocol with three rounds of nested PCR amplified TCRbeta. Each CDR3 protein is one row after TCRdb ran MiXCR on the multiplex PCR reads. The table shows fewer than 120,000 distinct CDR3 sequences, with nearly 85% occurring only once. The specimen sequenced was lung tumor tissue. The chain uses TRBV7-3 and TRBJ2-2; the D gene is possibly TRBD2 (5 bases). The source of this sequence is a man aged 65-85 years with non-small cell lung cancer. The DNA of the CDR3 is TGTGGCACCAGCTTATCCGGGATGAACACCGGGGAGCTGTTTTTT. Amino acid sequence: CGTSLSGMNTGELFF. Filled out from reference TRBV7-3 and TRBJ2-2, the complete variable domain reads GAGVSQTPSNKVTEKGKYVELRCDPISGHTALYWYRQSLGQGPEFLIYFQGTGAADDSGLPNDRFFAVRPEGSVSTLKIQRTERGDSAVYLCGTSLSGMNTGELFFGEGSRLTVL.